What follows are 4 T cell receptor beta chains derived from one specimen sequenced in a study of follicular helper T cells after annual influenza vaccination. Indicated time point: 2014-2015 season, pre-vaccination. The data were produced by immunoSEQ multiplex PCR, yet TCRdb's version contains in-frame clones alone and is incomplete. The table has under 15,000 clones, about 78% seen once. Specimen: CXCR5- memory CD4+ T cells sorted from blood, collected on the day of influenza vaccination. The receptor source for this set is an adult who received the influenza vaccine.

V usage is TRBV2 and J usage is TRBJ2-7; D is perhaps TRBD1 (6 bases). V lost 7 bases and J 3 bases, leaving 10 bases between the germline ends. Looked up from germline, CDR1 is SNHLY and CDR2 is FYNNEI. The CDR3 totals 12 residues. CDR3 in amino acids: CASNSRGYEQYF. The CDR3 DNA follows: TGTGCCAGCAATTCCAGGGGCTACGAGCAGTACTTC.

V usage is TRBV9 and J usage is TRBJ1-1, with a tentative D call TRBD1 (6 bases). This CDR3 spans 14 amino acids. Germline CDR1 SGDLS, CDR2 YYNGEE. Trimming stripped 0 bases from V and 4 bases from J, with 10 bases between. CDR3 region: CASSVATGTTEAFF. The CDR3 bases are TGTGCCAGCAGCGTAGCTACAGGGACCACTGAAGCTTTCTTT.

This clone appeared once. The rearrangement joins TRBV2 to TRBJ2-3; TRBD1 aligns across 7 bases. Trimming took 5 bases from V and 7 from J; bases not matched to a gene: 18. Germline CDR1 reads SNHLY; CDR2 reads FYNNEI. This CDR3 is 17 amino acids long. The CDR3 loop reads CASSQHPGTEFRNTQYF. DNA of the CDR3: TGTGCCAGCAGTCAACACCCCGGGACAGAGTTCCGAAATACGCAGTATTTT. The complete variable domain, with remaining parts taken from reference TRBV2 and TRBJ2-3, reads EPEVTQTPSHQVTQMGQEVILRCVPISNHLYFYWYRQILGQKVEFLVSFYNNEISEKSEIFDDQFSVERPDGSNFTLKIRSTKLEDSAMYFCASSQHPGTEFRNTQYFGPGTRLTVL.

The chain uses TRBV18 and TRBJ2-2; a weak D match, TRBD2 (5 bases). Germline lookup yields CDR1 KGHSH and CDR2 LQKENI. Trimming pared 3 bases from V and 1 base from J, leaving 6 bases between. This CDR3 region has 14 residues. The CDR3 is CASSPGRNTGELFF. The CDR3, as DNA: TGTGCCAGCTCACCGGGGAGGAACACCGGGGAGCTGTTTTTT.